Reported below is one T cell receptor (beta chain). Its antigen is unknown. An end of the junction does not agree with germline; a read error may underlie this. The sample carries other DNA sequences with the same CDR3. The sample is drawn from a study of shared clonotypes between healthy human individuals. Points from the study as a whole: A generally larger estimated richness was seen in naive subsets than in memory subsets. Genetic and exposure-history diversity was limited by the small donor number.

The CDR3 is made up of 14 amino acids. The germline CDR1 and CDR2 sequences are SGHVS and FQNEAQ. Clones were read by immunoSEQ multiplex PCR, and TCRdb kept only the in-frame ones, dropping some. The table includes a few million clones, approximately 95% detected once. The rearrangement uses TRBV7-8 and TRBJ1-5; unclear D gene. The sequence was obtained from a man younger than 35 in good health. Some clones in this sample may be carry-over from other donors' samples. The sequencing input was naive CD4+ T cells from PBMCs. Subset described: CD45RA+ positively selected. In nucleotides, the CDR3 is TGTGCCAGCAGCCTAGCGCAGGGCAATCAGCCCCAGCATTTT. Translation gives CASSLAQGNQPQHF.